This T cell receptor (beta chain) was identified in a study of cytomegalovirus exposure and HLA in healthy donors. The CDR3 is made up of 14 amino acids. With 1 base removed from V and 6 bases from J, the gap between germline ends came to 13 bases. Germline V lookup: CDR1 SGHTA, CDR2 FQGNSA. This table comes from immunoSEQ multiplex PCR, and its TCRdb copy is limited to in-frame clones, with some not included. The sample shows roughly 240,000 clones, around nine tenths of them seen only once. The origin of this receptor is a man aged 18 to 29 in good health and CMV-seronegative. This rearrangement joins TRBV7-2 to TRBJ2-7; the D gene is possibly TRBD2 (5 bases). Sequencing was carried out using PBMCs. CDR3 protein: CASSLEGGSGEQYF. CDR3 sequence (DNA): TGTGCCAGCAGCTTAGAGGGTGGGAGTGGCGAGCAGTACTTC.